The rows below give T cell receptor beta chains drawn from one sample of a study of cytomegalovirus exposure and HLA in healthy donors. Assay used: immunoSEQ multiplex PCR; TCRdb lists only in-frame clones, some missing. The sample comprises some 110,000 clones, less than 80% of which are singletons, and about 3.6% rests with the top ten. Input material: PBMCs. Receptors originate from a man aged 60-69 years in good health and CMV-seronegative. Both conserved end residues are part of each CDR3. D genes are given only for firm matches. The size of a clone is reported for some rows only, either as once, few or many, or as a class for expanded clones.

.	TRBV5-1	TRBJ1-5	.	TGCGCCAGCAGCCCCTTGGCCGGGGCGGGACAGCCCCAGCATTTT	CASSPLAGAGQPQHF
.	TRBV7-6	TRBJ1-4	.	TGTGCCAGCAGCTTAGAGGAGGGTCTGAATGAAAAACTGTTTTTT	CASSLEEGLNEKLFF
.	TRBV19	TRBJ1-3	.	TGTGCCAGTAGTATAGATACTGGAAACACCATATATTTT	CASSIDTGNTIYF
.	TRBV6-1	TRBJ1-2	.	TGTGCCAGCAGTGAAAACATACCTAACTATGGCTACACCTTC	CASSENIPNYGYTF
.	TRBV14	TRBJ2-3	.	TGTGCCAGCAGCCAATTCAGGTCCTACACAGATACGCAGTATTTT	CASSQFRSYTDTQYF
.	TRBV6-1	TRBJ1-3	.	TGTGCCAGCAGTGAAGCGGTGACAGGACCGTACACCATATATTTT	CASSEAVTGPYTIYF
.	TRBV19	TRBJ1-2	TRBD1	TGTGCCAGTAGTTTGCTCAGGACAGGAGGGCGCGGCTACACCTTC	CASSLLRTGGRGYTF
.	TRBV6-1	TRBJ2-5	.	TGTGCCAGCAGTGAGCGAAAAGAGACCCAGTACTTC	CASSERKETQYF
.	TRBV5-6	TRBJ2-3	.	TGTGCCAGCAGCCCGGCCCGGGTGGCTAGCACAGATACGCAGTATTTT	CASSPARVASTDTQYF
.	TRBV11-2	TRBJ1-3	.	TGTGCCAGCAGTTCCGTGGGAAACACCATATATTTT	CASSSVGNTIYF
.	TRBV6-6	TRBJ2-5	TRBD2	TGTGCCAGCAGTTCCTCGGGGGGGCGAAAGACCCAGTACTTC	CASSSSGGRKTQYF
.	TRBV13	TRBJ2-3	TRBD2	TGTGCCAGCAGCTTAGGGACTAGCCCAGATGCGCAGTATTTT	CASSLGTSPDAQYF
once	TRBV7-9	TRBJ1-1	TRBD1	TGTGCCAGCAGCTTAGCAGGGGGCGAGGCTTTCTTT	CASSLAGGEAFF
.	TRBV2	TRBJ1-2	.	TGTGCCAGCAGTGAAGCATCAGGTCCCTATGGCTACACCTTC	CASSEASGPYGYTF
.	TRBV14	TRBJ1-1	.	TGTGCCAGCAGCCAAGCATCGAACACTGAAGCTTTCTTT	CASSQASNTEAFF
.	TRBV6-6	TRBJ1-5	TRBD1	TGTGCCAGCAGCCCAGGGGGGTTGGGGCCCCAGCATTTT	CASSPGGLGPQHF
.	TRBV19	TRBJ2-7	TRBD1	TGTGCCAGTAGTAGCACAGGGGGCAGGGACGAGCAGTACTTC	CASSSTGGRDEQYF
.	TRBV9	TRBJ2-5	.	TGTGCCAGCACCCGGAGGGGGGGGGCAGAGACCCAGTACTTC	CASTRRGGAETQYF
.	TRBV18	TRBJ2-3	.	TGTGCCAGCTCACCACCGGGGGCTGGCACAGATACGCAGTATTTT	CASSPPGAGTDTQYF
.	TRBV7-9	TRBJ2-1	TRBD1	TGTGCCAGCAGACGAGGGGGCCAGGGGGCCTACAATGAGCAGTTCTTC	CASRRGGQGAYNEQFF
once	TRBV9	TRBJ1-1	.	TGTGCCAGCAGTGTGGGTACCAGGTTTGAAACTGAAGCTTTCTTT	CASSVGTRFETEAFF
.	TRBV5-1	TRBJ2-2	TRBD1	TGCGCCAGCAGCACGACAGGGGGCGTTCGGGACACCGGGGAGCTGTTTTTT	CASSTTGGVRDTGELFF
.	TRBV10-1	TRBJ1-1	TRBD1	TGCGCCAGCAGTGTACAGGGGGCGAACACTGAAGCTTTCTTT	CASSVQGANTEAFF
.	TRBV2	TRBJ2-3	TRBD2	TGTGCCAGCAGTCGACTAGCGGGGGGGCCGACAGATACGCAGTATTTT	CASSRLAGGPTDTQYF
once	TRBV28	TRBJ2-1	TRBD2	TGTGCCAGCACCGTGACTAGCCTGGACAATGAGCAGTTCTTC	CASTVTSLDNEQFF
.	TRBV5-1	TRBJ2-3	.	TGCGCCAGCAGCTTGGTTAGCTCAGGCACAGATACGCAGTATTTT	CASSLVSSGTDTQYF
.	TRBV30	TRBJ2-3	.	TGTGCCGGCCGCAGGGGCACAGATACGCAGTATTTT	CAGRRGTDTQYF
.	TRBV29-1	TRBJ2-7	TRBD1	TGCAGCGCTCTCAGACAGGGCCCCTACGAGCAGTACTTC	CSALRQGPYEQYF
.	TRBV7-8	TRBJ1-2	.	TGTGCCAGCAGCCCCCAAAGGAACGATCGGGGGAAAGGCTACACCTTC	CASSPQRNDRGKGYTF
.	TRBV19	TRBJ1-2	.	TGTGCCAGCAAAACAGGTTTTTCCTATGGCTACACCTTC	CASKTGFSYGYTF
once	TRBV5-6	TRBJ1-6	.	TGTGCCAGCAGCTTACGAACAGTGGGCAATTCACCCCTCCACTTT	CASSLRTVGNSPLHF
few	TRBV28	TRBJ1-2	.	TGTGCCAGCAGTCCTGGGACAAAGTTGGGCTACACCTTC	CASSPGTKLGYTF
.	TRBV4-2	TRBJ2-1	.	TGTGCCAGCAGCCAAGGAGGAGTTGGAGACAATGAGCAGTTCTTC	CASSQGGVGDNEQFF
few	TRBV13	TRBJ2-3	.	TGTGCCAGCAGCCCAGACTTCGGAAATACGCAGTATTTT	CASSPDFGNTQYF
.	TRBV11-2	TRBJ2-3	TRBD2	TGTGCCAGCAGCTTAGATAGTCGACTAGCGGCCCCCACAGATACGCAGTATTTT	CASSLDSRLAAPTDTQYF
.	TRBV5-4	TRBJ1-3	TRBD1	TGTGCCAGCAGCTCGTACGGACAGGACTTCTCTGGAAACACCATATATTTT	CASSSYGQDFSGNTIYF
.	TRBV19	TRBJ1-5	TRBD1	TGTGCCAGTAGTTTTAAGGCGACAGGGAATCAGCCCCAGCATTTT	CASSFKATGNQPQHF
.	TRBV5-1	TRBJ2-1	TRBD2	TGCGCCAGCAGCGGAGGCGGGGGGAGCTCCTACAATGAGCAGTTCTTC	CASSGGGGSSYNEQFF
.	TRBV13	TRBJ2-3	.	TGTGCCAGCAGCTTTGGGCGGGCGGGGCAGTATTTT	CASSFGRAGQYF
few	TRBV2	TRBJ1-1	TRBD1	TGTGCCAGCAGCGGGGACAGGCGGGGCACTGAAGCTTTCTTT	CASSGDRRGTEAFF